This note documents a single TCR beta chain sequence. What it binds is unknown. The data derive from a study of T cells in Graves' hyperthyroidism and ophthalmopathy. Overall study findings and caveats: With a median lead of around 5.9 months before onset, the model predicted ophthalmopathy.

The source material, RNA transcripts, was used to amplify TCR beta CDR3 regions. The TCR CDR3 was amplified in a first-round RT-PCR using the HTBI primer set. MiXCR, run by TCRdb on the multiplex PCR reads, gives a single entry per CDR3 protein. The data contain 400,000 to 600,000 distinct CDR3 sequences, about 16% of them singletons. This CDR3 comprises 14 residues. From germline, CDR1 is MDHEN and CDR2 SYDVKM. J was trimmed by 5 bases and V by 6 bases; bases with no gene match: 7. Source material: blood. The TCR sequence derives from a woman younger than 45 with Graves' ophthalmopathy. This chain joins TRBV28 and TRBJ2-7; TRBD1 agrees at 10 bases. For the CDR3, the DNA is TGTGCCAGCAGCCAGGGGGACAGGGGTCACGAGCAGTACTTC. The encoded protein is CASSQGDRGHEQYF. Looking up the rest from reference TRBV28 and TRBJ2-7 gives the full variable domain: DVKVTQSSRYLVKRTGEKVFLECVQDMDHENMFWYRQDPGLGLRLIYFSYDVKMKEKGDIPEGYSVSREKKERFSLILESASTNQTSMYLCASSQGDRGHEQYFGPGTRLTVT.